This T cell receptor beta chain originates from a study of T cell responses to AZD1222 COVID-19 vaccine (dated by TCRdb to about 2021). About the investigation overall: TCR sequencing was performed for roughly 250 trial participants, of whom 200 to 210 were given two doses of AZD1222 and some 26 were given two doses of MenACWY control vaccine. Trial participants were enrolled by age into subgroups of 18-55, 56-69 and 70-plus years, and about 150, 27 and 61 TCR-sequenced participants, respectively, were included in these subgroups. What the research found in general, with its limitations: Reportedly, close to half of the unique spike-specific TCRs recognized epitopes lying outside the regions that are mutated in the B.1.351 and B.1.1.7 variants. Because no day 14 peak-response samples were available, repertoires were characterized only after the peak T cell response. Conclusions about previously exposed vaccinees are limited because only five to seven AZD1222 recipients were SARS-CoV-2 seropositive at baseline. Participants were mostly white British and included more females than males, and it was suggested by the authors that clonal diversity may have been underestimated. A significant rise in spike-specific TCR breadth and depth was observed after two AZD1222 doses relative to day 0 and relative to MenACWY recipients. The vaccine-associated CD4 TCRs covered the entire spike protein, and the dominant responses fell in regions 160-218 and 743-854. In the small 56-69-year group, the increase in depth fell short of significance, most likely because of low power.

V gives up 6 bases and J gives up 1 base, and the segment between their germline ends measures 10 bases. Counted from cysteine to phenylalanine, this CDR3 has 14 amino acids. The CDR3 DNA has 42 bases and is translated from base 1. The germline V gene gives CDR1 as KGHDR and CDR2 as SFDVKD. Sample time point, as interpreted from the label and publication: about 28 days (+/-7) after the second vaccine dose. What this sample's treatment or condition label stands for: meningococcal conjugate vaccine given as trial control. Vaccinee samples were obtained from the UK trials COV001 and COV002, which included a single-blind randomized controlled phase 2/3 trial of AZD1222 (ChAdOx1 nCoV-19) in healthy adults. Trial participant PBMC samples were collected at day 0 and day 28 after the second dose for TCRbeta chain sequencing. As for this clone: Its antigen is currently not known. Per-base qualities were not stored, and no clone one base away is much larger.

The CDR3 regions of human TCRbeta chains were analyzed by immunosequencing. Processing in the source paper ran as follows. Repertoire TCRs were matched against a reference library of SARS-CoV-2-specific TCRs generated with the MIRA antigen-specificity platform. Breadth was defined as the fraction of unique TCRs that were SARS-CoV-2-associated, and depth was defined as the fraction of total T cells that were SARS-CoV-2-associated. Using the MIRA data, each spike-specific TCR was mapped to the spike region that the TCR reacts to and placed in a CD4 or CD8 class. Log10-transformed breadth and depth values were compared by one-way ANOVA with Sidak's multiple comparisons tests. In its TCRdb copy, this immuneACCESS table keeps in-frame sequences only and misses some clones. Where compared with another copy, unresolved V genes explain less than half of these, and the others have no known cause. The DNA was the basis for D and trimming; V, J and clone size are from that table. The sample table holds some 110,000 clones, of which roughly 86% were seen once. The ten most abundant clones make up 2.5% to 3.5% of the sample.

This TCR derives from an adult who received the MenACWY meningococcal vaccine as a control. Sequenced here: peripheral blood, sampled 28 days after the second dose of the MenACWY control vaccine. The chain uses TRBV24-1 and TRBJ2-3, and perhaps TRBD1 as D gene, on 6 matching bases. The bases read TGTGCCACCAGTATGGGGGCCGGCACAGATACGCAGTATTTT. Its protein is CATSMGAGTDTQYF.